This TCR beta chain comes out of a study of cytomegalovirus exposure and HLA in healthy donors (dated by TCRdb to 2017 to 2019). Looking at the study overall: According to a later analysis, one platform produced both the roughly 120 validation repertoires and the 720 or so repertoires of the first cohort. The study aimed to test whether signatures of past pathogen exposure could be identified by cataloging public T cell receptors. In addition to the first cohort of several hundred subjects, a separate validation cohort of 130 or so different subjects was used. The study combined high-throughput TCR immunosequencing, statistical association of individual TCRs with disease status, and machine learning to predict cytomegalovirus infection status. The research as a whole found: All 120 or so repertoires were used to score co-occurrence in the validation cohort in a later analysis, because that analysis had no HLA typing for the cohort. In the study, roughly 160 TCR beta chains were listed as associated with cytomegalovirus. Most TCR sequences were seen in very few donors, while some public TCRs were found in many individuals. Subsequent analysis determined that TCRs grouped into clusters in the first cohort also showed a tendency toward co-occurrence across the roughly 110 validation repertoires, and 94% of cluster scores exceeded 0. Three of the identified cytomegalovirus-associated TCR beta chains were confirmed in vitro to be specific for cytomegalovirus antigens. The classifier was reported to diagnose cytomegalovirus status with high specificity and sensitivity in both the original and validation cohorts. According to the authors, the approach could potentially be generalized to other disease states and immunological phenotypes.

Relative to germline, V is 5 bases shorter and J is 6 bases shorter, with 4 bases between their ends. The CDR3, cysteine through phenylalanine, is 11 amino acids long. Left in the record is the CDR3 DNA by itself, 33 bases read in frame from the first base. CDR1 and CDR2 are read off the germline V gene as SGHTA and FQGNSA. The library relied on the immunoSEQ multiplex PCR assay. In the source study's methods: A statistical classification framework was developed to diagnose cytomegalovirus status using the catalog of TCR beta chain sequences. In its TCRdb copy, this immuneACCESS table keeps in-frame sequences only and misses some clones. Where compared with another copy, unresolved V genes explain less than half of these, and the others have no known cause. The DNA was the basis for D and trimming; V, J and clone size are from that table. This sample comprises approximately 160,000 clones, roughly 84% of them detected only once. The ten largest account for roughly 10% of the sample.

Worth noting for this clone: It lacks a known antigen. It has no much larger one-base neighbor in the sample; base qualities were not kept.

Donors formed part of the validation cohort, which comprised fewer than 150 subjects and was distinct from the first cohort of under 850 subjects. The rearrangement combines TRBV7-2 with TRBJ2-2; no D segment can be confidently identified. The receptor comes from a young man in good health and CMV-seropositive. The sequenced material came from PBMCs. CDR3 protein: CASSPAGELFF. The sequenced DNA is TGTGCCAGCAGCCCGGCCGGGGAGCTGTTTTTT. Joined to the reference TRBV7-2 and TRBJ2-2 proteins, this CDR3 gives the full variable domain: GAGVSQSPSNKVTEKGKDVELRCDPISGHTALYWYRQSLGQGLEFLIYFQGNSAPDKSGLPSDRFSAERTGGSVSTLTIQRTQQEDSAVYLCASSPAGELFFGEGSRLTVL.